Below are 11 T cell receptor beta chains sequenced from a single sample in a study of shared clonotypes between healthy human individuals. Only in-frame clones appear in the TCRdb table, and some are missing; sequencing was by immunoSEQ multiplex PCR. Seen here are nearly 600,000 clones, around 95% observed once, and the top ten hold 0.11%. Naive CD8 cells, CD45RO-negative and positively selected for CCR7, excluded terminally differentiated effector memory CD45RA+ cells. The sample consisted of naive CD8+ T cells sorted from blood. Receptors were obtained from a woman aged 25 to 39 in good health.

The chain links TRBV2 to TRBJ2-1; TRBD1 matches at 8 bases. V lost 8 bases to trimming and J lost 5 bases; unmatched junction nucleotides: 11. The V gene's germline CDR1 is SNHLY and CDR2 FYNNEI. The CDR3 has 15 amino acids. CDR3 DNA sequence: TGTGCCAGCCCACTGGCAGGGGGCGTCCACAATGAGCAGTTCTTC. Translation: CASPLAGGVHNEQFF. Using reference TRBV2 and TRBJ2-1 for the parts outside the CDR3, the full variable domain is EPEVTQTPSHQVTQMGQEVILRCVPISNHLYFYWYRQILGQKVEFLVSFYNNEISEKSEIFDDQFSVERPDGSNFTLKIRSTKLEDSAMYFCASPLAGGVHNEQFFGPGTRLTVL.

The chain combines TRBV9 with TRBJ2-3, with D perhaps matching TRBD2 (5 bases). The germline V and J ends were trimmed by 3 bases and 3 bases, with 11 bases remaining between them. In germline, CDR1 is SGDLS, CDR2 YYNGEE. The CDR3 totals 14 residues. CDR3: CASSGGRGTDTQYF. DNA of the CDR3: TGTGCCAGCAGCGGCGGACGAGGGACAGATACGCAGTATTTT.

This rearrangement joins TRBV6-1 to TRBJ1-3; D not resolved. Germline-derived CDR1 and CDR2 are MNHNS and SASEGT. Trimming took 4 bases from V and 0 from J, leaving 10 bases between them. This CDR3 has 15 residues. The chain's CDR3 is CASSVYTSSGNTIYF. The CDR3 DNA is TGTGCCAGCAGTGTCTACACGAGCTCTGGAAACACCATATATTTT.

DNA of the CDR3: TGTGCCAGCAGCGAGAGACTAGCGGATGCGTTATACAATGAGCAGTTCTTC. Translated: CASSERLADALYNEQFF. V and J are TRBV9 and TRBJ2-1, with TRBD2 matching over 9 bases. Per the germline V gene, CDR1 is SGDLS and CDR2 is YYNGEE. The junction had 11 bases not matched to a gene; V was cut back by 3 bases and J by 4 bases. CDR3 length equals 17 residues.

This clone appeared once. The CDR3 DNA sequence: TGCGCCAGCAGCGTAGGGGCCCCCTACGAGCAGTACTTC. This sequence encodes CASSVGAPYEQYF. This chain uses TRBV10-2 with TRBJ2-7, with TRBD1 as a possible D gene (5 bases). The V end was cut by 6 bases, the J end by 2 bases, with 11 bases between. From germline, CDR1 is WSHSY and CDR2 SAAADI. The CDR3 sequence is 13 residues long.

This clone was seen once. The chain uses TRBV27 and TRBJ2-7, with a tentative D call TRBD1 (6 bases). The germline CDR1 and CDR2 sequences are MNHEY and SMNVEV (reference sequence). This CDR3 is built from 13 residues. Trimming removed 3 bases at V and 3 bases at J, with 9 bases between. DNA of the CDR3: TGTGCCAGCAGTTTCGAACAGGGCTACGAGCAGTACTTC. Encoded protein: CASSFEQGYEQYF.

The gene calls are TRBV6-1 and TRBJ2-5, with 10 bases matching TRBD2. Germline V gene data show CDR1 as MNHNS and CDR2 as SASEGT. Trimming took 0 bases from V and 3 from J; bases not matched to a gene: 7. The CDR3 is 17 amino acids. The CDR3 here is CASSEAPRGLAEETQYF. The CDR3 bases are TGTGCCAGCAGTGAAGCCCCCCGAGGACTAGCGGAAGAGACCCAGTACTTC.

This rearrangement joins TRBV4-1 to TRBJ2-3; perhaps TRBD2 as D (6 bases). Germline V lookup: CDR1 MGHRA, CDR2 YSYEKL. Trimming took 4 bases from V and 0 from J, leaving 17 bases between them. This CDR3 is 17 amino acids long. The CDR3 loop is CASSPQTSSSSTDTQYF. As DNA, the CDR3 is TGCGCCAGCAGCCCACAAACTAGCAGCTCTAGCACAGATACGCAGTATTTT.

The V and J genes are TRBV5-6 and TRBJ1-3; 8 nucleotides line up with TRBD1. The V gene end was trimmed by 2 bases and the J gene end by 0 bases; junction bases not matched to a gene: 1. Germline CDR1 SGHDT, CDR2 YYEEEE. The CDR3 runs 15 residues. CDR3 nucleotides: TGTGCCAGCAGCTTAGACAGGGGCTCTGGAAACACCATATATTTT. It yields the protein CASSLDRGSGNTIYF.

DNA of the CDR3: TGTGCCAGCAGCGCCACGGTCGGGGTTTTTACCGAGAACACTGAAGCTTTCTTT. This sequence encodes CASSATVGVFTENTEAFF. The chain uses TRBV7-9 and TRBJ1-1; no reliable D call. V dropped 5 bases and J dropped 1 base, with 23 bases sitting between them. This CDR3 contains 18 residues. Germline CDR1 reads SEHNR; CDR2 reads FQNEAQ (reference sequence).

V usage is TRBV11-2 and J usage is TRBJ2-7; 10 nucleotides agree with TRBD2. CDR1 is SGHAT and CDR2 is FQNNGV in the germline V gene. The CDR3 runs 17 residues. V shed 0 bases, J shed 4 bases, and the junction held 9 bases outside the gene matches. For the CDR3, the DNA is TGTGCCAGCAGCTTAGATCTCGGAGCGGGAGGGCTTTACGAGCAGTACTTC. Protein: CASSLDLGAGGLYEQYF.